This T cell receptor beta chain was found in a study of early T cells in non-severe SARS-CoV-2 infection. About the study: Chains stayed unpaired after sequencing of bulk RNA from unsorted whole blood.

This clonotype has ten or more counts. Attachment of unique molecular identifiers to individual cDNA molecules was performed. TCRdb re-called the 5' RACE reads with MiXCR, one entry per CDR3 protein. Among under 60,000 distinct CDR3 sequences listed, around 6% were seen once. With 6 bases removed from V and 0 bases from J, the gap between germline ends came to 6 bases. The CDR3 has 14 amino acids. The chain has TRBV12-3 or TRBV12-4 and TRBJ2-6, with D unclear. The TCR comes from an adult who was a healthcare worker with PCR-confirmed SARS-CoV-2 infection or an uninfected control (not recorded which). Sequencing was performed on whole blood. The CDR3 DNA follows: TGTGCCAGCAGGGCAGACTCTGGGGCCAACGTCCTGACTTTC. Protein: CASRADSGANVLTF.